Shown below are 23 T cell receptor beta chains from a single sample sequenced in a study of blood T cell repertoires in COVID-19. TCRdb's table, derived via immunoSEQ multiplex PCR, lists solely in-frame clones and lacks some. The sample lists roughly 200,000 clones, approximately 82% occurring once. The source material was peripheral blood. These receptor sequences come from a man aged 40-55 years with active or convalescent COVID-19.

The V call is TRBV30, the J call TRBJ2-3; D is perhaps TRBD1 (6 bases). Trimming took off 5 bases at V and 0 bases at J, with 12 bases between the two ends. From germline, CDR1 is GTSNPN and CDR2 SVGIG (reference sequence). The CDR3 contains 14 residues. The CDR3 spells CAWQPGQSTDTQYF. The CDR3 nucleotides read TGTGCCTGGCAGCCGGGACAAAGCACAGATACGCAGTATTTT.

The V gene is TRBV6-5, the J gene TRBJ1-1; no reliable D call. The length of the CDR3 is 14 residues. Germline lookup yields CDR1 MNHEY and CDR2 SVGAGI. Trimming took off 7 bases at V and 0 bases at J, with 12 bases between the two ends. The CDR3 sequence: CASTTATLNTEAFF. The DNA of the CDR3 is TGTGCCAGCACAACAGCTACCTTGAACACTGAAGCTTTCTTT.

The chain links TRBV19 to TRBJ1-1, with a possible D match to TRBD1 (5 bases). The CDR3 has 13 residues. V dropped 10 bases and J dropped 6 bases, with 18 bases sitting between them. The V gene's germline CDR1 is LNHDA and CDR2 SQIVND (reference sequence). The CDR3 DNA follows: TGTGCCACCATGCTAGGGACTCTCGCTGAAGCTTTCTTT. This codes for CATMLGTLAEAFF.

This chain connects TRBV6-6 to TRBJ2-3; TRBD2 matches at 13 bases. Germline trimming cut 2 bases from V and 1 base from J; bases unmatched to any gene: 0. Germline V CDR1 and CDR2: MNHNY, SVGAGI (reference sequence). This CDR3 contains 16 residues. The CDR3: CASSYGTSGGTDTQYF. DNA for the CDR3: TGTGCCAGCAGTTACGGGACTAGCGGGGGCACAGATACGCAGTATTTT.

This clone was observed a single time. The V gene is TRBV7-8, the J gene TRBJ2-7; TRBD2 might be the D (6 bases). CDR3 length: 15 amino acids. Germline CDR1 reads SGHVS; CDR2 reads FQNEAQ. V was pared by 2 bases and J by 3 bases, with 14 bases between. The CDR3 reads CASSLMGGEGYEQYF. The CDR3 DNA sequence: TGTGCCAGCAGCTTAATGGGGGGTGAGGGCTACGAGCAGTACTTC.

V is TRBV28 and J is TRBJ1-5; no clear D gene. The germline CDR1 and CDR2 sequences are MDHEN and SYDVKM. CDR3 length: 13 residues. Between the trimmed V and J ends, which lost 6 bases and 4 bases, there was a span of 10 bases. The chain's CDR3 is CASRMGSNQPQHF. The CDR3 DNA is TGTGCCAGCAGGATGGGGAGTAATCAGCCCCAGCATTTT.

The chain couples TRBV24-1 to TRBJ1-2; no reliable D call. V shed 4 bases and J shed 5 bases, with 13 bases lying between them. The CDR3 totals 14 residues. Germline loops: CDR1 KGHDR, CDR2 SFDVKD. CDR3 nucleotide sequence: TGTGCCACCAGTGAAGATAAAGGAGGGTATGGCTACACCTTC. Its protein is CATSEDKGGYGYTF.

The J gene is TRBJ1-1, the V gene TRBV3-1 (or the pseudogene TRBV3-2); TRBD1 matches at 11 bases. With 3 bases clipped from V and 7 bases from J, the junction kept 4 bases outside the gene matches. The CDR3 runs to 14 residues. Looked up from germline, CDR1 is LGHDT and CDR2 is YNNKEL (reference sequence). CDR3 loop: CASSQGQGVFEAFF. Written as DNA, the CDR3 is TGTGCCAGCAGCCAGGGACAGGGGGTTTTTGAAGCTTTCTTT.

The gene calls are TRBV5-1 and TRBJ2-7, with 10 bases lining up with TRBD1. This CDR3 has 15 amino acids. V trimming: 0 bases; J trimming: 7 bases; junction bases outside the gene matches: 7. CDR1 and CDR2 from the germline V gene are SGHRS and YFSETQ. Here the CDR3 reads CASSLVGQGSAEQYF. In nucleotides, the CDR3 is TGCGCCAGCAGCTTGGTGGGACAGGGGAGTGCTGAGCAGTACTTC.

V is TRBV9 and J is TRBJ1-1; no firm D call. Trimming cost V 6 bases and J 0 bases, with 9 bases left between them. The CDR3 covers 13 residues. CDR1 and CDR2 from the germline V gene are SGDLS and YYNGEE. CDR3 amino acids: CASTQLVNTEAFF. CDR3 nucleotide sequence: TGTGCCAGCACTCAACTTGTGAACACTGAAGCTTTCTTT.

The gene calls are TRBV6-5 and TRBJ1-3, with 7 bases aligning to TRBD1. This CDR3 has 15 amino acids. Germline loops: CDR1 MNHEY, CDR2 SVGAGI. V trimming: 6 bases; J trimming: 0 bases; junction bases outside the gene matches: 5. The CDR3 reads CASRSDRYSGNTIYF. Written as DNA, the CDR3 is TGTGCCAGCAGGTCGGACAGGTACTCTGGAAACACCATATATTTT.

V is TRBV28 and J is TRBJ1-1; 7 bases line up with TRBD1. V shed 6 bases and J 5 bases; nucleotides not matched to a gene: 15. The CDR3 spans 16 residues. Germline V gene sequence: CDR1 MDHEN, CDR2 SYDVKM. The CDR3 loop is CASSLAPNTGVTEAFF. The DNA for the CDR3 is TGTGCCAGCAGCCTGGCCCCAAATACAGGGGTTACTGAAGCTTTCTTT.

This clone was detected only a few times. This chain joins TRBV11-2 and TRBJ2-2, with a weak D call TRBD2 (5 bases). CDR3 size: 18 residues. Per the germline V gene, CDR1 is SGHAT and CDR2 is FQNNGV. V was trimmed by 1 base and J by 5 bases, leaving 20 bases between them. CDR3 nucleotides: TGTGCCAGCAGCTTAGGGGAAAGTGAAGCGGTTTTGACCGGGGAGCTGTTTTTT. Amino acids: CASSLGESEAVLTGELFF.

The chain couples TRBV7-9 to TRBJ2-1; maybe TRBD1 (6 bases). Germline V gene lookup returns CDR1 SEHNR and CDR2 FQNEAQ (reference sequence). V was shortened by 4 bases and J by 5 bases, with 15 bases between the two germline ends. CDR3 length: 15 residues. Written as DNA, the CDR3 is TGTGCCAGCAGCTCCCCCGACAGGTGGCACAATGAGCAGTTCTTC. This translates into CASSSPDRWHNEQFF.

The V gene is TRBV6-5, the J gene TRBJ1-4; the D is unclear. The germline gives CDR1 MNHEY, CDR2 SVGAGI. The CDR3 covers 15 residues. The germline V and J ends were trimmed by 0 bases and 8 bases, with 13 bases remaining between them. CDR3 coding DNA: TGTGCCAGCAGTTACTCTGGCGGAGGAGGCGAAAAACTGTTTTTT. The encoded protein is CASSYSGGGGEKLFF.

The rearrangement links TRBV6-5 to TRBJ1-1; D is perhaps TRBD1 (6 bases). Germline V CDR1 and CDR2: MNHEY, SVGAGI. This CDR3 is 14 amino acids long. Between the trimmed V and J ends, which lost 5 bases and 6 bases, there was a span of 16 bases. DNA of the CDR3: TGTGCCAGCAGTAATCCCAGGGGTAGTGCTGAAGCTTTCTTT. It encodes CASSNPRGSAEAFF.

The V gene is TRBV20-1, the J gene TRBJ2-5; 10 nucleotides match TRBD1. This CDR3 contains 15 residues. J lost 5 bases, V lost 3 bases, and 9 bases had no gene match. CDR1 and CDR2 from the germline V gene are DFQATT and SNEGSKA (reference sequence). The CDR3 DNA reads TGCAGTGCTAGTCTCTCTGGGACAGGGGATGAGACCCAGTACTTC. Translated: CSASLSGTGDETQYF.

The chain has TRBV2 and TRBJ1-2; D possibly corresponds to TRBD1 (6 bases). With 4 bases removed from V and 4 bases from J, the gap between germline ends came to 16 bases. Germline CDR1 and CDR2: SNHLY and FYNNEI. CDR3 length: 15 residues. As DNA, the CDR3 is TGTGCCAGCAGTGTGGGCTTAGACAGGAGCTATGGCTACACCTTC. Translated: CASSVGLDRSYGYTF.

The chain joins TRBV19 to TRBJ2-7; TRBD1 matches 9 bases. CDR3 length: 13 residues. CDR1 is LNHDA, CDR2 SQIVND, per germline (reference sequence). Trimming took 8 bases from V and 3 from J; bases not matched to a gene: 5. CDR3 region: CASGGTGIYEQYF. CDR3 bases: TGTGCCAGTGGAGGGACAGGGATCTACGAGCAGTACTTC.

The V call is TRBV10-3, the J call TRBJ1-6; D gene ambiguous. This CDR3 contains 13 residues. V was shortened by 11 bases and J by 2 bases, with 10 bases between the two germline ends. From germline, CDR1 is ENHRY and CDR2 SYGVKD. The CDR3 DNA reads as TGTGCCGGCTCTAGGACCTATAATTCACCCCTCCACTTT. Its protein is CAGSRTYNSPLHF.

V is TRBV5-4 and J is TRBJ2-5; maybe TRBD1 (5 bases). Deletions cut 3 bases from V and 2 bases from J, with 11 bases between. Germline V gene sequence: CDR1 SGHNT, CDR2 YYREEE (reference sequence). The CDR3 runs 14 residues. For the CDR3, the DNA is TGTGCCAGCAGCTATGGGCAGGGACAAGAGACCCAGTACTTC. It codes for CASSYGQGQETQYF. Variable domain in full (rest from reference TRBV5-4 and TRBJ2-5): ETGVTQSPTHLIKTRGQQVTLRCSSQSGHNTVSWYQQALGQGPQFIFQYYREEENGRGNFPPRFSGLQFPNYSSELNVNALELDDSALYLCASSYGQGQETQYFGPGTRLLVL.

This sequence joins TRBV19 and TRBJ1-5; 8 nucleotides match TRBD1. Per germline, CDR1 LNHDA and CDR2 SQIVND (reference sequence). The CDR3 length is 13 residues. V lost 7 bases and J lost 6; bases outside the gene matches: 5. The CDR3: CASKDRVGQPQHF. CDR3 sequence (DNA): TGTGCCAGTAAGGACAGGGTTGGTCAGCCCCAGCATTTT.

This chain uses TRBV5-4 with TRBJ2-3, with unresolved D. The germline V gene has CDR1 SGHNT and CDR2 YYREEE (reference sequence). The CDR3 totals 15 residues. V was cut by 4 bases and J by 3 bases, with 15 bases left in between. CDR3 sequence (DNA): TGTGCCAGCAGCGTGAAGCTCCGCACGACAGATACGCAGTATTTT. Its translation: CASSVKLRTTDTQYF.